The sequence of this T cell receptor (delta chain) was determined in a study of γδ T cells in repeated Plasmodium falciparum infection (dated by TCRdb to 2020 to 2023). Regarding the complete study: In the natural-infection arm, Malian children exposed to intense seasonal malaria transmission were enrolled and compared against age and gender matched Australian children. Controlled-infection subjects were sampled at baseline, immediately before selected infections, and 21 days after each infection. In the study, the shaping of the human gammadelta T cell repertoire by repeated Plasmodium falciparum infection was examined using natural infection in Mali and controlled human malaria infection. Five or six malaria-naive U.S. adults underwent four controlled human malaria infections by bites from P. falciparum NF54-infected Anopheles stephensi mosquitoes over roughly 580 days. Malian gammadelta TCR repertoires were analysed cross-sectionally during no-transmission periods and were analysed longitudinally across acute febrile malaria episodes.

What the work shows at the level of the full study, not this receptor alone: The controlled-infection cohort was small, limiting analysis of inter-individual variability in gammadelta T cell responses. Generalizability was limited because the Malian cohort was drawn from a small rural village of predominantly one ethnic group. Waves of new clonotype selection in Vdelta2-negative, largely Vdelta1+, gammadelta TCR repertoires appeared to be driven by repeated controlled infections. Vdelta2-negative gammadelta TCR repertoires from Malian children appeared more clonally expanded, less diverse and less shared than those of Australian children. Vgamma9/Vdelta2+ TCR repertoires kept a highly stable polyclonal repertoire across time and infection, and many TCRgamma sequences overlapped between individuals.

Library preparation was by multiplex PCR. Sequencing used an Illumina MiSeq. From each sorted gammadelta T cell sample, both TCR gamma (TRG) and TCR delta (TRD) chains were sequenced. As for the authors' bioinformatics: Repertoire analyses included clonotype tree plots, accumulated frequency of the top 20 clonotypes, diversity index (DI) and D75 metrics. For TCRdb, the public reads were processed anew by CATT, and duplicate DNA sequences were folded into one row. These V and J calls rely on TCRdb rather than the paper's analysis. The sample contains some 100,000 delta-chain clones, over 1.1% of them found a single time. The ten largest clones add up to 9% of the sample. This clone was picked up many times. Its specific antigen is unknown. No quality values exist for individual bases; no much larger clone is one base distant. For bulk TCR repertoire analysis, Vgamma9/Vdelta2+ and Vdelta2-negative gammadelta T cell populations were isolated by flow sorting from peripheral blood mononuclear cells.

The cysteine opens and the phenylalanine closes a CDR3 of 19 amino acids. The kept DNA is CDR3 alone, 57 bases in frame from the first base. Germline trimming amounts to 3 bases on V and 1 base on J, with 9 as the count of junction bases outside the gene matches. From the germline V gene, CDR1 is GEAIGNYY and CDR2 is EKD. The sequence joins TRDV2 to TRDJ3; 9 of the junction bases match TRDD3. No J gene is reported in TCRdb; it was inferred here by comparing the DNA with germline. The TCR sequence derives from a pool of human donors (malaria-infected and uninfected, not separated). Sequencing used gamma-delta T cells from blood. The sequenced DNA is TGTGCCTGTGACTCAAATTACTGGGGGACATCCTGGGACACCCGACAGATGTTTTTC. This gives the protein CACDSNYWGTSWDTRQMFF.